These T cell receptor beta chains were read from a single sample in a study of blood T cell repertoires in COVID-19. Assay: immunoSEQ multiplex PCR; the TCRdb copy retains only in-frame clones and omits some. Of roughly 78,000 clones listed, approximately 86% were seen once; the top ten hold about 1.9%. The sequencing sample was made of peripheral blood. The receptors shown here come from an older woman with acute or convalescent COVID-19. Both conserved end residues are trimmed from each CDR3.

v_call cdr3_aa
TRBV27 ASSPGGAGNEQF
TRBV7-9 ALAIGDNEQF
TRBV18 ASSPRTGDEQY
TRBV11-2 ASSLGGPQH
TRBV20-1 SASGLAGLADTQY
TRBV4-2 ASGPTGPTDTQY
TRBV28 ASNRLAGGRYEQY
TRBV30 AWSDVSQIPLNTIY
TRBV5-4 ASSFGQTAGELF
TRBV19 ASSSDGGPYNEQF
TRBV6-5 ASSRTGVYSTEAF
TRBV5-1 ASSPRTSGRVDTQY
TRBV4-3 ASNGGTGNRMGYT
TRBV7-3 ASSLWGLGAGTEAF
TRBV28 ASSLGDRGLGNEQF
TRBV25-1 ASSASGRMSF
TRBV7-9 ASSSLAGDNEQF
TRBV12-3/TRBV12-4 ASSFRDYTEAF
TRBV28 ASSPTGSGNTIY
TRBV6-5 ASRTPGTGSSVLF
TRBV2 ASIPSASYNEQF
TRBV2 ASRRGRTSGGDQETQY
TRBV7-2 ASSLARAGGFVGEQF
TRBV7-9 ASSRDSARFYEQY
TRBV29-1 SAADRLSEAF
TRBV5-1 ASGSGRAFTDTQY
TRBV19 ASSIDQAGTMNTEAF
TRBV19 ASSILRGNYEQY
TRBV19 ASSIELATGELF
TRBV5-1 ASSLGLAGAETQY
TRBV7-2 ASSLVSGARNNEQF
TRBV28 ASSLGQGVGKYGYT
TRBV7-2 ASSFYGNEQF
TRBV11-2 ASSLDYYEQY
TRBV3-1/TRBV3-2 ASSQTMTDNTEAF
TRBV11-2 ASSPGQGAFMAEAF
TRBV5-6 ASSLREGGNEQF
TRBV5-4 ASSRPTSGNHGYT
TRBV2 ASYKEENRGNYGYT
TRBV7-9 ASRRGTGGKANEKLF
TRBV28 ASSSITGVPDQPQH
TRBV27 ASSLGPTGVYGYT
TRBV7-2 ASSSATQGRGETQY
TRBV28 ASSSPGGIGNQPQH
TRBV19 ASSRTVEQPQH
TRBV2 ASREGPGYTEAF
TRBV14 ASSPQSRGGKLF
TRBV30 AWSVQSSQPQH
TRBV2 ASLQGEWHTEAF
TRBV19 ASRVNSASSTDTQY
TRBV30 AWTGYAEAF
TRBV7-9 ASSSQTGLDYGYT
TRBV5-8 ASSPRTGGSTEAF
TRBV5-5 ASSLATTGTYGYT
TRBV9 ASSDRGYTGELF
TRBV6-2/TRBV6-3 ASSWTGYNEQY
TRBV7-9 ASSLVVGNSPLH
TRBV2 ASSVLADFPKDTQY
TRBV28 ASSWSRNTIY